Each of the 4 T cell receptor beta chains below was sequenced from the same sample in a study of PD-1 blockade in classical Hodgkin lymphoma. Each patient relapsed following autologous stem cell transplantation, and prior brentuximab vedotin exposure differed. Negative selection with magnetic separation was used to purify CD4+ T cells from thawed PBMCs. Clones were sequenced by immunoSEQ multiplex PCR, and TCRdb holds only the in-frame ones, with some missing. The sample shows about 2,500 clones, just over 85% of them seen only once. The sample was CD4+ T cells from blood, taken at baseline. These TCRs come from a human donor with classical Hodgkin lymphoma.

This clone was detected a few times. The rearrangement links TRBV6-4 to TRBJ1-1; maybe TRBD1 (5 bases). The CDR3 loop spans 15 amino acids. The germline V gene has CDR1 MRHNA and CDR2 SNTAGT. V lost 3 bases, J lost 0 bases, and 11 bases lay in between. CDR3 DNA: TGTGCCAGCAGTGAAGCGGGGGTGATGAACACTGAAGCTTTCTTT. Its translation is CASSEAGVMNTEAFF.

The CDR3 DNA is TGTGCCAGCAGCACCTCTCAGGGGACTCTCGGAAACACCATATATTTT. Protein product: CASSTSQGTLGNTIYF. The chain uses TRBV7-4 and TRBJ1-3; tentatively, D is TRBD1 (6 bases). Germline CDR1 and CDR2: SGHVT and SQSDAQ. V was shortened by 5 bases and J by 4 bases, with 18 bases between the two germline ends. The CDR3 has 16 residues.

J is TRBJ1-5 and V is TRBV28; 11 bases line up with TRBD1. Germline V gene sequence: CDR1 MDHEN, CDR2 SYDVKM. This CDR3 is built from 15 residues. Trimming took 4 bases from V and 5 from J; bases not matched to a gene: 4. The CDR3 nucleotides read TGTGCCAGCAGTTCCGGGACAGGGGGGGATCAGCCCCAGCATTTT. Protein sequence: CASSSGTGGDQPQHF.

The rearrangement uses TRBV19 and TRBJ1-5; TRBD1 aligns across 7 bases. Germline lookup yields CDR1 LNHDA and CDR2 SQIVND (reference sequence). Unmatched junction bases numbered 6, after V lost 6 bases and J lost 4 bases. The CDR3 is 14 residues long. The CDR3 sequence: CASSWGQQNQPQHF. The DNA for the CDR3 is TGTGCCAGTAGCTGGGGACAGCAAAATCAGCCCCAGCATTTT.